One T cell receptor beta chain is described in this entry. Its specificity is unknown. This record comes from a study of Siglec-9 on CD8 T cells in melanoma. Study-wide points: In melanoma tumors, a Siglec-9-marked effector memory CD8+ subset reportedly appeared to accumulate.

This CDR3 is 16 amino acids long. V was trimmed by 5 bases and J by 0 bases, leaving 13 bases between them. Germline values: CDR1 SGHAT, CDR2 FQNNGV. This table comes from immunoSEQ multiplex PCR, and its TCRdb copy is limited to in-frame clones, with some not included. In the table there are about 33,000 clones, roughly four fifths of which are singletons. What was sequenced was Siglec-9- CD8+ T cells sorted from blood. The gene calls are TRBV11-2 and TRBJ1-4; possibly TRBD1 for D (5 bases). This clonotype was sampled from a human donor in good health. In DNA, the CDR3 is TGTGCCAGCAGCATCGGGACCACTCCAACTAATGAAAAACTGTTTTTT. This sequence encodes CASSIGTTPTNEKLFF. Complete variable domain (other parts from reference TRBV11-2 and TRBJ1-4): EAGVAQSPRYKIIEKRQSVAFWCNPISGHATLYWYQQILGQGPKLLIQFQNNGVVDDSQLPKDRFSAERLKGVDSTLKIQPAKLEDSAVYLCASSIGTTPTNEKLFFGSGTQLSVL.